These T cell receptor beta chains were read from a single sample in a study of CD8 T cells in Susac syndrome. TCRdb re-derived calls from the immunoSEQ multiplex PCR reads in MiXCR, one entry per CDR3 protein. This table has roughly 150,000 distinct CDR3 sequences, 85% to 95% appearing once. Sample: CD4+ T cells from PBMCs. Receptor source: a human donor with Susac syndrome. Both conserved end residues are part of each CDR3. The order of the fields is V gene, J gene, D gene, CDR3 protein. A D gene is named only where the DNA matches it firmly.

>TRBV20-1|TRBJ2-5|.
CSAKARGPETQYF
>TRBV18|TRBJ1-1|.
CASSPLPGVTEAFF
>TRBV7-2|TRBJ2-3|TRBD2
CASSLGSGGRTDTQYF
>TRBV5-6|TRBJ1-2|.
CASTYNGPYGYTF
>TRBV18|TRBJ2-1|TRBD2
CASSPQRGGEEQFF
>TRBV29-1|TRBJ1-1|.
CSVGAGVGTEAFF
>TRBV7-8|TRBJ2-7|.
CASSLEGRPYEQYF
>TRBV29-1|TRBJ1-1|.
CSAQEERAFF
>TRBV10-3|TRBJ2-1|.
CAISDPRGANEQFF
>TRBV25-1|TRBJ1-6|.
CASSDNSPLHF
>TRBV27|TRBJ1-1|.
CASSLLGQGYTEAFF
>TRBV5-4|TRBJ1-2|.
CASSLQVRANYGYTF
>TRBV12-3/TRBV12-4|TRBJ1-2|.
CASSLEGVSGYTF
>TRBV25-1|TRBJ2-1|TRBD2
CASSDWGSGAESSYNEQFF
>TRBV7-9|TRBJ1-2|.
CASSLAQGWGYTF
>TRBV7-2|TRBJ2-7|.
CASSPPGARTYEQYF
>TRBV7-8|TRBJ2-3|.
CASSLDSADTQYF
>TRBV4-3|TRBJ2-5|TRBD2
CASSQAGGWGSGETQYF
>TRBV29-1|TRBJ2-5|TRBD1
CSYQRQGETQYF
>TRBV5-4|TRBJ2-5|TRBD2
CASSPSGGTEETQYF
>TRBV9|TRBJ2-7|TRBD2
CASSPRTSTAYEQYF
>TRBV3-1|TRBJ2-2|.
CASSQGYPGELFF
>TRBV5-1|TRBJ2-5|TRBD1
CASRFGTGDRYF
>TRBV3-1|TRBJ2-2|TRBD2
CASNKRGAGELFF
>TRBV29-1|TRBJ1-1|TRBD1
CSVTPQGAEAFF
>TRBV25-1|TRBJ2-1|TRBD2
CASLRELAGVEQFF
>TRBV12-3/TRBV12-4|TRBJ1-5|.
CASSPPRDNRAQHF
>TRBV15|TRBJ1-3|.
CATSRGGDTIYF
>TRBV5-1|TRBJ2-5|TRBD2
CASSVAGGYQETQYF
>TRBV6-6|TRBJ1-2|.
CASSYGDNYGYTF
>TRBV3-1|TRBJ2-2|TRBD1
CASSRRDSLLANTGELFF
>TRBV7-2|TRBJ1-5|.
CASSQDSNQPQHF
>TRBV29-1|TRBJ2-7|TRBD1
CSVAGQGYEQYF
>TRBV27|TRBJ2-7|TRBD2
CASSRSGGEQYF
>TRBV14|TRBJ2-7|TRBD1
CASNEDRPPYEQYF
>TRBV29-1|TRBJ1-1|TRBD1
CSGTGVNTEAFF
>TRBV11-1|TRBJ2-6|.
CASNRQDSSGANVLTF
>TRBV29-1|TRBJ2-5|TRBD1
CSEATGPQETQYF
>TRBV12-3/TRBV12-4|TRBJ2-1|.
CASSPRTGWMFF
>TRBV12-3/TRBV12-4|TRBJ1-1|TRBD1
CASNEQGLSEAFF
>TRBV6-1|TRBJ2-5|.
CASSPALTGEGETQYF
>TRBV14|TRBJ1-1|.
CASSRQQGNTEAFF
>TRBV15|TRBJ1-2|.
CATSPPPGGYTF
>TRBV5-1|TRBJ2-2|.
CASSLWGKTGELFF
>TRBV2|TRBJ2-1|.
CASSEQRNEQFF
>TRBV12-5|TRBJ1-1|.
CASSEVMNTEAFF
>TRBV29-1|TRBJ1-1|TRBD1
CSGKTGGNTEAFF
>TRBV20-1|TRBJ1-5|.
CSATPWGAIGNQPQHF
>TRBV29-1|TRBJ2-7|.
CSVEDVGPGEQYF
>TRBV7-9|TRBJ2-1|TRBD2
CASGAGVGNEQFF
>TRBV6-5|TRBJ2-3|TRBD2
CASSYRGGQGTDTQYF
>TRBV9|TRBJ2-4|TRBD2
CASSEGSGTGGAKNIQYF
>TRBV27|TRBJ1-1|.
CASSLIGTEAFF
>TRBV20-1|TRBJ2-5|TRBD1
CSAGRQGATTQYF
>TRBV20-1|TRBJ1-1|TRBD1
CSARGTGNTEAFF